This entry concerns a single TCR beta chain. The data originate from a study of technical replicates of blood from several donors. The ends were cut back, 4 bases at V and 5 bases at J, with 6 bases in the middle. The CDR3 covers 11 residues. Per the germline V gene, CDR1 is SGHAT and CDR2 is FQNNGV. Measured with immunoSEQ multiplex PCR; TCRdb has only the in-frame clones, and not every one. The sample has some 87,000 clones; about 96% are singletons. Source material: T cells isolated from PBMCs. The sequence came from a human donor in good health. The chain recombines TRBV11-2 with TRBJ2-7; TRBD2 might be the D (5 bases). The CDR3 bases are TGTGCCAGCAGCTATAGCGACGAGCAGTACTTC. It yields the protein CASSYSDEQYF.